These 28 T cell receptor beta chains came from one sample sequenced in a study of T-cell reconstitution after alpha-beta-depleted transplantation in children (dated by TCRdb to the mid-2010s). Receptors were amplified or captured by PCR. Sequencing took place on an Illumina HiSeq 2500. Molecular barcoding was employed in the preparation of TCR libraries, with unique molecular identifiers being used to normalize TCRbeta repertoire quantification. TCRdb applied fastp at Q25 and MiXCR to the public reads, then kept only in-frame beta chains. Every entry covers one CDR3 protein and lists the most common genes and DNA from its rows. The sample includes 200,000 to 250,000 distinct CDR3 sequences, with under 9.5% observed a single time. Jointly, the top ten make up around 6% of the sample. The sequences come from PBMCs from the stem cell graft donor, collected from the stem cell graft. These receptors came from a human donor who donated a stem cell graft to a child with acute lymphoblastic leukemia.

This clonotype was seen ten or more times. The chain carries TRBV5-1 and TRBJ2-2; no firm D call. Trimming cost V 0 bases and J 2 bases, with 11 bases left between them. The CDR3 consists of 16 residues. Germline CDR1 and CDR2: SGHRS and YFSETQ. The CDR3 bases are TGCGCCAGCAGCTTGGAGGTCAGGCTCAACACCGGGGAGCTGTTTTTT. The encoded protein is CASSLEVRLNTGELFF.

The chain recombines TRBV2 with TRBJ2-7; D tentatively reads TRBD1 or TRBD2 (5 bases each). From germline, CDR1 is SNHLY and CDR2 FYNNEI. CDR3 length equals 14 residues. Trimming removed 6 bases at V and 5 bases at J, with 17 bases between. CDR3 nucleotide sequence: TGTGCCAGCAGGGTGGTGAGGGGAGAAAACGAGCAGTACTTC. As protein: CASRVVRGENEQYF.

The chain carries TRBV7-2 and TRBJ1-2, with D possibly TRBD1 on 6 matching bases. The CDR3 is 13 amino acids. Trimming took 5 bases from V and 5 from J, leaving 12 bases between them. Germline CDR1 is SGHTA and CDR2 is FQGNSA. The CDR3 nucleotides read TGTGCCAGCAGCCCCACAGGGTTATATGGCTACACCTTC. Translating it yields CASSPTGLYGYTF.

The chain joins TRBV5-1 to TRBJ2-6, with D maybe TRBD1 (6 bases). CDR1 is SGHRS, CDR2 YFSETQ, per germline. The CDR3 is 20 amino acids. V lost 3 bases to trimming and J lost 2 bases, with 24 bases between them. CDR3 sequence: CASSSIGQLGFGTGANVLTF. CDR3 in DNA: TGCGCCAGCAGCTCAATAGGACAGCTGGGGTTCGGGACTGGGGCCAACGTCCTGACTTTC.

There are a few counts of this clonotype. The chain carries TRBV3-1 and TRBJ1-2; tentatively, D is TRBD1 (6 bases). Germline CDR1 and CDR2: LGHDT and YNNKEL (reference sequence). The germline V and J ends were trimmed by 5 bases and 7 bases, with 14 bases remaining between them. CDR3 size: 13 residues. CDR3 DNA: TGTGCCAGCAGCTACCAGGGGCGAGGTGGCTACACCTTC. This translates into CASSYQGRGGYTF. Full variable domain (outside the CDR3, taken from reference TRBV3-1 and TRBJ1-2): DTAVSQTPKYLVTQMGNDKSIKCEQNLGHDTMYWYKQDSKKFLKIMFSYNNKELIINETVPNRFSPKSPDKAHLNLHINSLELGDSAVYFCASSYQGRGGYTFGSGTRLTVV.

This clonotype was seen a handful of times. The chain joins TRBV6-4 to TRBJ1-6, with D unclear. This CDR3 has 17 amino acids. Germline CDR1 is MRHNA and CDR2 is SNTAGT. Trimming left V 6 bases short and J 4 bases short, with 19 bases between. For the CDR3, the DNA is TGTGCCAGCAGACTCGTGGTAGGGAGCGATTATAATTCACCCCTCCACTTT. As protein: CASRLVVGSDYNSPLHF.

At least ten counts were recorded for this clonotype. V and J are TRBV29-1 and TRBJ1-1, with 8 bases that match TRBD1. Germline CDR1 reads SQVTM; CDR2 reads ANQGSEA. J gave up 7 bases and V 1 base, and 11 bases lay outside the gene matches. The CDR3 is made up of 15 amino acids. CDR3 protein: CSVEVLGQGPLEAFF. CDR3 DNA: TGCAGCGTTGAAGTCTTAGGACAGGGCCCCCTTGAAGCTTTCTTT.

V gene TRBV24-1 combines with J gene TRBJ2-1, with no clear D. Trimming took off 2 bases at V and 0 bases at J, with 10 bases between the two ends. The CDR3 is 16 amino acids. Germline assignment: CDR1 KGHDR and CDR2 SFDVKD. Written as DNA, the CDR3 is TGTGCCACCAGTGATTCGGGCCGCAGCTCCTACAATGAGCAGTTCTTC. This sequence encodes CATSDSGRSSYNEQFF.

In its sample, this clonotype was seen a few times. V gene TRBV20-1 combines with J gene TRBJ1-4, with a tentative D call TRBD1 (5 bases). The V end lost 1 base, the J end lost 3 bases, and 15 bases lay between the germline ends. This CDR3 is built from 16 residues. Germline V gene sequence: CDR1 DFQATT, CDR2 SNEGSKA (reference sequence). This CDR3 reads CSARGGGRFSNEKLFF. The CDR3 DNA is TGCAGTGCTAGAGGGGGGGGGAGGTTTTCTAATGAAAAACTGTTTTTT.

V and J are TRBV20-1 and TRBJ2-1; a possible D gene is TRBD2 (6 bases). CDR1 is DFQATT, CDR2 SNEGSKA, per germline (reference sequence). Trimming took 3 bases from V and 6 from J, leaving 24 bases between them. The CDR3 is 17 amino acids. The CDR3 DNA follows: TGCAGTGCTAGGACCGGTTTGCGGGATCGGGCGGGCAATGAGCAGTTCTTC. This translates into CSARTGLRDRAGNEQFF.

This chain uses TRBV19 with TRBJ2-2; the D gene is possibly TRBD2 (5 bases). Trimming left V 7 bases short and J 4 bases short, with 13 bases between. The germline CDR1 and CDR2 sequences are LNHDA and SQIVND (reference sequence). The CDR3 consists of 14 residues. The CDR3 bases are TGTGCCAGTACCACCTGGCGGGTCACCGGGGAGCTGTTTTTT. It specifies CASTTWRVTGELFF.

This clonotype was counted only a few times. The DNA for the CDR3 is TGTGCCACCAGTGACACCGGGACAGGGGGCGCGGATGAGCAGTTCTTC. Translated: CATSDTGTGGADEQFF. The chain employs TRBV24-1 and TRBJ2-1; 12 bases map to TRBD1. This CDR3 is built from 16 residues. Germline V gene data show CDR1 as KGHDR and CDR2 as SFDVKD. V shed 4 bases and J 8 bases; nucleotides not matched to a gene: 8.

In its sample, this clonotype was seen many times. The genes are TRBV11-2 and TRBJ2-7; D possibly corresponds to TRBD2 (5 bases). Germline CDR1 and CDR2: SGHAT and FQNNGV. V shed 5 bases and J shed 3 bases, with 14 bases lying between them. The CDR3 totals 14 residues. The CDR3 sequence: CASSQDGDYYEQYF. As DNA, the CDR3 is TGTGCCAGCAGCCAGGACGGGGATTACTACGAGCAGTACTTC.

This clonotype was seen at least ten times. V is TRBV28 and J is TRBJ2-3; TRBD2 might be the D (5 bases). The ends were cut back, 3 bases at V and 8 bases at J, with 18 bases in the middle. This CDR3 comprises 15 residues. Germline V lookup: CDR1 MDHEN, CDR2 SYDVKM. The CDR3 nucleotides read TGTGCCAGCAGTTTTTCGGACTCTCTCTTAGGTACGCAGTATTTT. Encoded protein: CASSFSDSLLGTQYF.

This chain joins TRBV7-9 and TRBJ2-7; 9 bases agree with TRBD1. The CDR3 length is 14 residues. Germline CDR1 SEHNR, CDR2 FQNEAQ (reference sequence). Unmatched junction bases numbered 8, after V lost 5 bases and J lost 6 bases. CDR3 bases: TGTGCCAGCAGCCCGCCGGGACAGGGATCCGAGCAGTACTTC. As protein: CASSPPGQGSEQYF.

The rearrangement joins TRBV7-9 to TRBJ2-7, with D possibly matching TRBD1 (6 bases). There are 13 residues in the CDR3. Germline CDR1 is SEHNR and CDR2 is FQNEAQ (reference sequence). Trimming stripped 1 base from V and 12 bases from J, with 16 bases between. CDR3 region: CASSLDIRGEAYF. The CDR3, as DNA: TGTGCCAGCAGCTTAGACATCAGGGGCGAGGCGTACTTC.

J is TRBJ1-6 and V is TRBV20-1, with 7 bases lining up with TRBD1. Trimming removed 6 bases from V and 4 bases from J; junction bases left unmatched: 12. Germline CDR1 and CDR2: DFQATT and SNEGSKA (reference sequence). CDR3 length: 16 residues. The CDR3 DNA follows: TGCAGTGCCGACCCTCCGGGACAGAGATATAATTCACCCCTCCACTTT. This gives the protein CSADPPGQRYNSPLHF.

The chain uses TRBV15 and TRBJ2-5; 8 nucleotides agree with TRBD2. The V gene's germline CDR1 is LNHNV and CDR2 YYDKDF (reference sequence). The ends lost 5 bases at V and 1 base at J; junction bases unmatched: 9. The CDR3 runs 16 residues. CDR3 in amino acids: CATSHTRGGTQETQYF. The DNA for the CDR3 is TGTGCCACCAGCCATACCCGGGGGGGCACCCAAGAGACCCAGTACTTC.

The chain is built from TRBV12-3 or TRBV12-4 and TRBJ1-4; D call uncertain. Deletions cut 5 bases from V and 8 bases from J, with 12 bases between. The CDR3 totals 13 residues. Written as DNA, the CDR3 is TGTGCCAGCAGTCAAATCGCGGGCGAAAAACTGTTTTTT. The encoded protein is CASSQIAGEKLFF.

As DNA, the CDR3 is TGTGCCAGCAGTTTAGGGGCAGTTAGAAATTCACCCCTCCACTTT. Protein: CASSLGAVRNSPLHF. V is TRBV12-3 or TRBV12-4 and J is TRBJ1-6; no firm D call. Trimming left V 1 base short and J 7 bases short, with 11 bases between. The CDR3 runs to 15 residues.

This clonotype has more than one count but fewer than ten. The chain is built from TRBV7-2 and TRBJ2-5; the D gene is possibly TRBD2 (6 bases). CDR3 length: 15 amino acids. V was pared by 2 bases and J by 5 bases, with 15 bases between. CDR1 is SGHTA, CDR2 FQGNSA, per germline. CDR3: CASSLSGVTVETQYF. The DNA for the CDR3 is TGTGCCAGCAGCTTATCGGGGGTGACGGTGGAGACCCAGTACTTC.

There are many counts of this clonotype. The chain couples TRBV4-1 to TRBJ1-3; D uncertain. V lost 0 bases to trimming and J lost 0 bases, with 9 bases between them. CDR1 and CDR2 (germline): MGHRA, YSYEKL. The CDR3 has 16 amino acids. The CDR3 region has the DNA TGCGCCAGCAGCCAAGATCGAGATCGCTCTGGAAACACCATATATTTT. Amino acid sequence: CASSQDRDRSGNTIYF.

The rearrangement links TRBV5-1 to TRBJ2-7; TRBD1 matches 7 bases. With 4 bases clipped from V and 3 bases from J, the junction kept 10 bases outside the gene matches. Germline loops: CDR1 SGHRS, CDR2 YFSETQ. This CDR3 has 15 residues. CDR3 coding DNA: TGCGCCAGCAGCATAGGGACAGCAAGAAGCTACGAGCAGTACTTC. Translation gives CASSIGTARSYEQYF.

This clonotype came up once. The V call is TRBV6-5, the J call TRBJ2-7; D is unresolved. V shed 4 bases and J shed 6 bases, with 13 bases lying between them. CDR3 length equals 13 residues. The V gene's germline CDR1 is MNHEY and CDR2 SVGAGI. The CDR3 DNA reads TGTGCCAGCAGTTCTCCCAATTTCGGCGAGCAGTACTTC. Amino acid sequence: CASSSPNFGEQYF.

This clonotype was counted at least ten times. This chain uses TRBV5-1 with TRBJ2-1; 10 bases fit TRBD1. There are 15 residues in the CDR3. CDR1 and CDR2 from the germline V gene are SGHRS and YFSETQ. J was trimmed by 3 bases and V by 4 bases; bases with no gene match: 4. CDR3 DNA: TGCGCCAGCAGCGTGGGACAGGGGAACTACAATGAGCAGTTCTTC. Amino acids: CASSVGQGNYNEQFF. The variable domain in full, completed from reference TRBV5-1 and TRBJ2-1, reads KAGVTQTPRYLIKTRGQQVTLSCSPISGHRSVSWYQQTPGQGLQFLFEYFSETQRNKGNFPGRFSGRQFSNSRSEMNVSTLELGDSALYLCASSVGQGNYNEQFFGPGTRLTVL.

This clonotype was observed a few times. The rearrangement joins TRBV12-3 or TRBV12-4 to TRBJ2-3; D possibly uses TRBD1 or TRBD2 (6 bases each). V lost 7 bases, J lost 3 bases, and 14 bases lay in between. This CDR3 has 14 residues. CDR3 loop: CASTVEGGTDTQYF. The CDR3 DNA reads as TGTGCCAGCACCGTTGAGGGGGGAACAGATACGCAGTATTTT.

Comments on this clonotype: One end of the junction does not line up with germline, which may come from a read error. This chain connects TRBV20-1 to TRBJ2-1; the D gene could be TRBD1 or TRBD2 (5 bases each). The CDR3 is 10 amino acids. Germline assignment: CDR1 DFQATT and CDR2 SNEGSKA (reference sequence). CDR3 residues: CSAPGDAAVF. The DNA for the CDR3 is TGCAGTGCCCCTGGGGACGCCGCAGTCTTC.

This clonotype was seen a few times. The chain combines TRBV4-1 with TRBJ2-3; 7 bases are a match to TRBD2. Trimming at V came to 5 bases and at J to 6 bases, leaving 14 bases not matched to a gene. CDR3 length: 16 residues. CDR1 and CDR2 from the germline V gene are MGHRA and YSYEKL. The CDR3: CASSSGGTTPLDTQYF. In DNA, the CDR3 is TGCGCCAGCAGCTCAGGCGGGACTACCCCTCTGGATACGCAGTATTTT.